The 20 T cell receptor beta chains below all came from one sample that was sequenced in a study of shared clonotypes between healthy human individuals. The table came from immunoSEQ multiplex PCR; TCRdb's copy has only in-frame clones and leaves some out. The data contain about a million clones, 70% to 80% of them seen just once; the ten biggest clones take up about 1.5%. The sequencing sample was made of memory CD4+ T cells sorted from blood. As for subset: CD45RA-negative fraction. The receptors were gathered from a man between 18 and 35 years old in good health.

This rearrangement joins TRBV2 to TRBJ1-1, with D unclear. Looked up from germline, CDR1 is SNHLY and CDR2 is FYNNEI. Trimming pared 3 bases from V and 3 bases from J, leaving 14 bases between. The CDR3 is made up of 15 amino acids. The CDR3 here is CASSDVPPGDTEAFF. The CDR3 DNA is TGTGCCAGCAGTGACGTCCCCCCGGGAGACACTGAAGCTTTCTTT.

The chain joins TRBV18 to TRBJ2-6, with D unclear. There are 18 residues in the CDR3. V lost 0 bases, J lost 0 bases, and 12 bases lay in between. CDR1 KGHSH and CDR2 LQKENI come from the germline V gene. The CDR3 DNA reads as TGTGCCAGCTCACCACCCCCAGGCTCGCGCTCTGGGGCCAACGTCCTGACTTTC. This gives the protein CASSPPPGSRSGANVLTF.

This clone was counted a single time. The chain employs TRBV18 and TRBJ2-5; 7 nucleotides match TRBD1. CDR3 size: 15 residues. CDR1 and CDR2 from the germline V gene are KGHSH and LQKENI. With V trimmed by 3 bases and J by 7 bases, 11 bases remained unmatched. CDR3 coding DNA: TGTGCCAGCTCACCCACAGGGGACGGAGTCTGGACCCAGTACTTC. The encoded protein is CASSPTGDGVWTQYF.

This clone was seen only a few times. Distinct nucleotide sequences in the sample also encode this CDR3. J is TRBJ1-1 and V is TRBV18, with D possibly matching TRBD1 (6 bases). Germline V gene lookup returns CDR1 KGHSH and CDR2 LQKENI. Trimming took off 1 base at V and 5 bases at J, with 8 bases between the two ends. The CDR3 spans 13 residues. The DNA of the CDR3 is TGTGCCAGCTCACCACAGGGGGGGACTGAAGCTTTCTTT. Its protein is CASSPQGGTEAFF.

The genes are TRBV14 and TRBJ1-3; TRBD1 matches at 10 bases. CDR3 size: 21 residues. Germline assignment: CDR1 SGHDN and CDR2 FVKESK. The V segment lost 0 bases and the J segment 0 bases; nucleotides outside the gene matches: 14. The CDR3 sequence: CASSQDRTGGKQPRSGNTIYF. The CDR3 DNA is TGTGCCAGCAGCCAAGATAGGACAGGGGGTAAACAACCCCGCTCTGGAAACACCATATATTTT.

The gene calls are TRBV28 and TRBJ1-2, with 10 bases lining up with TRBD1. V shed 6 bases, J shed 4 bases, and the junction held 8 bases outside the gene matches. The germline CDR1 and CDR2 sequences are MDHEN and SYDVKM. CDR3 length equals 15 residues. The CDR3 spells CASRPTGGVGYGYTF. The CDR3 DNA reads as TGTGCCAGCAGACCGACAGGGGGCGTAGGCTATGGCTACACCTTC.

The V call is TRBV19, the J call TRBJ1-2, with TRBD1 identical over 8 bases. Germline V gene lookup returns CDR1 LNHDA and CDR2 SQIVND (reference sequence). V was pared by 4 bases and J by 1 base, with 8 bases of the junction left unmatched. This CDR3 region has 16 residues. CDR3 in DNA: TGTGCCAGTAGTAACCGACAGGGGAGGAATAACTATGGCTACACCTTC. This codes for CASSNRQGRNNYGYTF.

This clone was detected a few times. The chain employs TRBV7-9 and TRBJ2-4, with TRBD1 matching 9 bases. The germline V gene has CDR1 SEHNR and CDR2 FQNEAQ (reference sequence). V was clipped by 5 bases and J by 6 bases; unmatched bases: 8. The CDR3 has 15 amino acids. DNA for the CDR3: TGTGCCAGCAGCCTTTGGGACAGGGAGACAAACATTCAGTACTTC. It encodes CASSLWDRETNIQYF.

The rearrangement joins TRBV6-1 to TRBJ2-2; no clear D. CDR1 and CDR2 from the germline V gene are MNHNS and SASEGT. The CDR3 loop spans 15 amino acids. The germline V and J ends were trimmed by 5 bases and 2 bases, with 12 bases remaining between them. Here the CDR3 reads CASSPRLTNTGELFF. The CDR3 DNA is TGTGCCAGCAGTCCCCGGTTGACTAACACCGGGGAGCTGTTTTTT.

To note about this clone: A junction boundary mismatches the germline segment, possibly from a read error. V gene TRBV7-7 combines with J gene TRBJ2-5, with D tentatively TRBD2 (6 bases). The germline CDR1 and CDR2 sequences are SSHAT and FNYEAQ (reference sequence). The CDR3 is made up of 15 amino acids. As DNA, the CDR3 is TGTGCTAGCAGCCCAACTAGCACCACCCCGGGAACCCAGTACTTC. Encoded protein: CASSPTSTTPGTQYF.

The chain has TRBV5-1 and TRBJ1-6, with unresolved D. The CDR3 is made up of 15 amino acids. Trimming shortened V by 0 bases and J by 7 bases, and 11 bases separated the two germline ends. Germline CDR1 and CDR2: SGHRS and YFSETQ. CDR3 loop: CASSLDGAENSPLHF. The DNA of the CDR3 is TGCGCCAGCAGCTTGGATGGTGCAGAGAATTCACCCCTCCACTTT.

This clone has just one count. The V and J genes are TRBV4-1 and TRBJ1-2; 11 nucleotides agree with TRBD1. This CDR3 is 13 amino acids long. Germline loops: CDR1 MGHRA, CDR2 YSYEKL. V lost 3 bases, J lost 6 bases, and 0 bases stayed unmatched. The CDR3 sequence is CASSQGQGDGYTF. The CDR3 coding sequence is TGCGCCAGCAGCCAGGGACAGGGGGATGGCTACACCTTC.

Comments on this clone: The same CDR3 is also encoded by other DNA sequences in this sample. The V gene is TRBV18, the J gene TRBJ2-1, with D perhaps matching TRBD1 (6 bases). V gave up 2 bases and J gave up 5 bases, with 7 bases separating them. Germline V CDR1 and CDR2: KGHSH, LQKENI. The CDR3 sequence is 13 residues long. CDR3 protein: CASSPGTHNEQFF. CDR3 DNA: TGTGCCAGCTCACCAGGGACACACAATGAGCAGTTCTTC. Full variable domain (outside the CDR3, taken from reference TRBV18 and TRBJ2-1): NAGVMQNPRHLVRRRGQEARLRCSPMKGHSHVYWYRQLPEEGLKFMVYLQKENIIDESGMPKERFSAEFPKEGPSILRIQQVVRGDSAAYFCASSPGTHNEQFFGPGTRLTVL.

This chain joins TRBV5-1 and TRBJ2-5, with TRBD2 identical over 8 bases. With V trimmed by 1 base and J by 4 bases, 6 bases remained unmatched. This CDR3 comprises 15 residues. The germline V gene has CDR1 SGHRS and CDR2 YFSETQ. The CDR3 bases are TGCGCCAGCAGCTTGCTAGCGGGTGGGGCAGAGACCCAGTACTTC. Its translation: CASSLLAGGAETQYF.

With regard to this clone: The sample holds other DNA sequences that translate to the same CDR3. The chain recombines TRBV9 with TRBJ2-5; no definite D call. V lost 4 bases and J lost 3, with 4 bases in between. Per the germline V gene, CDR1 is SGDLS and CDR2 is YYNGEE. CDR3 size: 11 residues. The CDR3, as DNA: TGTGCCAGCAGCAGGGAAGAGACCCAGTACTTC. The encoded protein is CASSREETQYF.

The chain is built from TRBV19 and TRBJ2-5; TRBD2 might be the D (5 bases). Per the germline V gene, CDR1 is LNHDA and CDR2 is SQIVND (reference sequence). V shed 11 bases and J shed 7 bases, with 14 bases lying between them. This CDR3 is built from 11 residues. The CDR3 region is CALHGERTQYF. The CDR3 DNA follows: TGTGCCCTCCATGGGGAGCGGACCCAGTACTTC.

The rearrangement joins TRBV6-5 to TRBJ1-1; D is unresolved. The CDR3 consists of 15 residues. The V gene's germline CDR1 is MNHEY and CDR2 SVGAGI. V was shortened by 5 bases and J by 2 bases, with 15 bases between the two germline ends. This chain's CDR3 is CASSTISVSNTEAFF. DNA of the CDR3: TGTGCCAGCAGTACCATCTCGGTCTCTAACACTGAAGCTTTCTTT.

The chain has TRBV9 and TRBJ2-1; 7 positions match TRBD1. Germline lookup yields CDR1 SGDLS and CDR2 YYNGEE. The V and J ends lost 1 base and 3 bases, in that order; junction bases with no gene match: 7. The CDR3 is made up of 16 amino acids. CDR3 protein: CASSVLGRGIYNEQFF. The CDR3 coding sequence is TGTGCCAGCAGCGTACTAGGCAGGGGGATCTACAATGAGCAGTTCTTC.

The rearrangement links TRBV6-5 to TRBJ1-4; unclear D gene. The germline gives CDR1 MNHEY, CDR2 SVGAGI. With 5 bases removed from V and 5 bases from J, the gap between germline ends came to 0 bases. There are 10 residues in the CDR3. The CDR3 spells CASSNEKLFF. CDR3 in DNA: TGTGCCAGCAGTAATGAAAAACTGTTTTTT.

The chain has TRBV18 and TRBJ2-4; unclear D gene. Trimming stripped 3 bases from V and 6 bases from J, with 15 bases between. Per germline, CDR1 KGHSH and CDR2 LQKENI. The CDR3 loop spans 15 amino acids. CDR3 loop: CASSPGPGEGNIQYF. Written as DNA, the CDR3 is TGTGCCAGCTCACCTGGACCCGGCGAAGGAAACATTCAGTACTTC.